The rows below give T cell receptor beta chains drawn from one sample of a study of T cell changes during pregnancy in multiple sclerosis. Sequencing was performed with immunoSEQ multiplex PCR; in TCRdb, only in-frame clones are kept and a portion is missing. The sample includes about 47,000 clones, 80% to 90% of them seen just once. The sequences come from peripheral blood, collected in the first trimester of pregnancy. The receptors derive from a female donor with multiple sclerosis, enrolled in a pregnancy study. Each CDR3 is given without its conserved first and last residue.

V gene	J gene	CDR3 protein
TRBV4-3	TRBJ2-1	ASSQEAPPAGVYNEQF
TRBV5-1	TRBJ1-1	ASSYTTGGTEAF
TRBV5-1	TRBJ2-7	ASSPLGQGSYEQY
TRBV21-1	TRBJ2-1	ASSNRGSLNNEQF
TRBV6-5	TRBJ2-5	ASSYLMGEEETQY
TRBV5-1	TRBJ2-5	ASSPGTSGETQY
TRBV28	TRBJ1-1	ASSPGWGRTEAF
TRBV14	TRBJ2-5	ASSQAPGTDKETQY
TRBV6-1	TRBJ1-1	ASTKTSVNTEAF
TRBV19	TRBJ2-7	ASSPGGFYEQY
TRBV6-1	TRBJ2-3	ASSEGGGATDTQY
TRBV5-4	TRBJ2-3	ASSLVRDRATDTQY
TRBV10-3	TRBJ2-7	AISGRGQRNEQY
TRBV2	TRBJ1-6	ASSGQLNSPLH
TRBV2	TRBJ1-6	ASSDEGNNSPLH
TRBV9	.	ASSASDRGGAYEQY
TRBV7-2	TRBJ2-3	ASSSPADTQY
TRBV7-6	TRBJ1-4	ASGPTRGSTNEKLF
TRBV5-4	TRBJ2-5	ASGDSGRGQETQY
TRBV19	TRBJ1-5	ASSIGGSGQPQH
TRBV12-5	TRBJ1-2	ASGDASSGYGYT
TRBV5-1	TRBJ1-2	ASSLNSLYGYT
TRBV30	TRBJ2-2	AWSPRTSPTGANTGELF
TRBV19	TRBJ2-2	ASSWWAPTGELF
TRBV7-8	TRBJ2-1	ASSLGLGGGSSYNEQF